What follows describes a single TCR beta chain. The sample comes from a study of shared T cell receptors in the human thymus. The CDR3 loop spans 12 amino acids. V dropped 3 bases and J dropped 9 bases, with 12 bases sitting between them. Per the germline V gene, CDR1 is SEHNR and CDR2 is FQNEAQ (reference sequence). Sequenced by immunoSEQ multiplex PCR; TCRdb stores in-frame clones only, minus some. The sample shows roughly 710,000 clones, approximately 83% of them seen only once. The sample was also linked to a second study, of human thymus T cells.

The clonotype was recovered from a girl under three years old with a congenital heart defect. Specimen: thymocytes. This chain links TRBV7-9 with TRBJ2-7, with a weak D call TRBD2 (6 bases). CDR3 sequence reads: CASSLRSSGQYF. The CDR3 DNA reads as TGTGCCAGCAGCTTGAGGAGTAGCGGGCAGTACTTC. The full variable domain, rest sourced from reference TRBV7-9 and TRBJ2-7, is DTGVSQNPRHKITKRGQNVTFRCDPISEHNRLYWYRQTLGQGPEFLTYFQNEAQLEKSRLLSDRFSAERPKGSFSTLEIQRTEQGDSAMYLCASSLRSSGQYFGPGTRLTVT.